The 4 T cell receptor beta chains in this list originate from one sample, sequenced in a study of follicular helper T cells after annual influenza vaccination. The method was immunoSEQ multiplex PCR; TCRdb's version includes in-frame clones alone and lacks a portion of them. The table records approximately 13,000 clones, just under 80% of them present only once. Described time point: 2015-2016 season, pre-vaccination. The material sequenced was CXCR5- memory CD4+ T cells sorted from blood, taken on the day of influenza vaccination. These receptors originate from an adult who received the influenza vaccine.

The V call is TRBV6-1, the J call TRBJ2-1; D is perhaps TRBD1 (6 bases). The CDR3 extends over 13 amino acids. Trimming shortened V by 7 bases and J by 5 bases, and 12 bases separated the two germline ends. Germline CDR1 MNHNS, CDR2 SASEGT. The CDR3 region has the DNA TGTGCCAGCATTCTCGACAGGCACAATGAGCAGTTCTTC. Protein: CASILDRHNEQFF.

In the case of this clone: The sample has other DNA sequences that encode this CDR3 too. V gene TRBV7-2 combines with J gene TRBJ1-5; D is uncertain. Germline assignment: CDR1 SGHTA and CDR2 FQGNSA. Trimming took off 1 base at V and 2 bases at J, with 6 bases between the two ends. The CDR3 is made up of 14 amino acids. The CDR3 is CASSLVGGNQPQHF. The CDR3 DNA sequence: TGTGCCAGCAGCTTAGTTGGGGGCAATCAGCCCCAGCATTTT.

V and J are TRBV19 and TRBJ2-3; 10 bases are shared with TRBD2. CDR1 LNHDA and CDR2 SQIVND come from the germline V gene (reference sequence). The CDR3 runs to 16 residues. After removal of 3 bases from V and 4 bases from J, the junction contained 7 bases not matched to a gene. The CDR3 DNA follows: TGTGCCAGTAGTATCGGGATAGCGGGGGGTGCAGATACGCAGTATTTT. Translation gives CASSIGIAGGADTQYF. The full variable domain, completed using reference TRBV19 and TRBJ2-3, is DGGITQSPKYLFRKEGQNVTLSCEQNLNHDAMYWYRQDPGQGLRLIYYSQIVNDFQKGDIAEGYSVSREKKESFPLTVTSAQKNPTAFYLCASSIGIAGGADTQYFGPGTRLTVL.

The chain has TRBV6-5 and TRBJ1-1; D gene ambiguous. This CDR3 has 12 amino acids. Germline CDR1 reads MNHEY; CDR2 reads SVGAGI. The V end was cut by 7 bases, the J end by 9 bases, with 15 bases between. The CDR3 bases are TGTGCCAGCACTCATGCTCGCGGGCAAGCTTTCTTT. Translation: CASTHARGQAFF.